The rows below give T cell receptor beta chains drawn from one sample of a study of blood T cell repertoires in COVID-19. Clones were read by immunoSEQ multiplex PCR, and TCRdb kept only the in-frame ones, dropping some. The sample contains more than 80,000 clones, roughly 86% of which appear only once. The material sequenced was peripheral blood. These receptors all come from a man aged 35 to 55 with acute or convalescent COVID-19. The CDR3 runs from the conserved cysteine through the conserved F or W.

length,V,J,CDR3
13,TRBV30,TRBJ2-3,CACLNLAGDTQYF
14,TRBV7-2,TRBJ2-7,CASSLMPVPLEQYF
17,TRBV19,TRBJ1-5,CASSIPGQGGLSQPQHF
15,TRBV14,TRBJ1-2,CASSLGQGLYYGYTF
13,TRBV9,TRBJ1-1,CASSVSLNTEAFF
16,TRBV3-1/TRBV3-2,TRBJ1-6,CASSQVVRGRRSPLHF
13,TRBV3-1/TRBV3-2,TRBJ2-1,CASSQGLYNEQFF
15,TRBV3-1/TRBV3-2,TRBJ1-3,CASSRGEVLDVTIYF
12,TRBV7-2,TRBJ1-6,CASSFLNSPLHF
16,TRBV2,TRBJ1-6,CASLEEVAAYNSPLHF
14,TRBV24-1,TRBJ2-1,CATSDFLQDNEQFF
15,TRBV9,TRBJ1-1,CASSDRPGGNAEAFF
14,TRBV5-1,TRBJ2-7,CASSLDGTFYEQYF
13,TRBV2,TRBJ1-2,CASSGIKFYGYTF
15,TRBV5-1,TRBJ2-3,CASSSLAGGSDTQYF
14,TRBV5-8,TRBJ1-4,CASSLRRGSEKLFF
12,TRBV27,TRBJ2-5,CASSGPGETQYF
14,TRBV2,TRBJ1-1,CASSGQGANTEAFF
16,TRBV18,TRBJ1-2,CASSGGNVLDFYGYTF
14,TRBV15,TRBJ1-5,CATSSTGGNQPQHF
13,TRBV12-3/TRBV12-4,TRBJ1-2,CASGRQGAYGYTF
14,TRBV6-5,TRBJ1-1,CASSRDRGYTEAFF
15,TRBV18,TRBJ1-1,CASSREGTGGTEAFF
15,TRBV19,TRBJ1-5,CASSPRDRRNQPQHF
15,TRBV14,TRBJ2-3,CASSQYRDGLDTQYF
12,TRBV29-1,TRBJ2-5,CSVGGSGETQYF
17,TRBV4-1,TRBJ1-1,CASSQEGQGMMNTEAFF
14,TRBV5-1,TRBJ2-1,CASSSDRLNNEQFF
14,TRBV5-1,TRBJ1-2,CASSLGAENYGYTF
16,TRBV10-1,TRBJ2-3,CASSESNSGAVDTQYF
12,TRBV3-1/TRBV3-2,TRBJ2-3,CASSPGGDTQYF
13,TRBV11-2,TRBJ1-5,CASSTTGNQPQHF
16,TRBV7-2,TRBJ2-5,CASSLAGTSGGETQYF
12,TRBV27,TRBJ1-6,CASSSAGSPLHF
14,TRBV7-2,TRBJ1-4,CASSDRARNEKLFF
13,TRBV6-1,TRBJ1-5,CASSDLRGQPQHF
13,TRBV29-1,TRBJ1-5,CSVSTGRNQPQHF
13,TRBV5-1,TRBJ1-2,CASSLPGQGGYTF
15,TRBV5-4,TRBJ2-5,CASSANSVRQETQYF
15,TRBV2,TRBJ1-1,CASSGTGLTNTEAFF
15,TRBV6-4,TRBJ1-5,CASPLGDYSNQPQHF
19,TRBV12-5,TRBJ2-2,CASGLVGTSGRAIPGELFF
16,TRBV4-3,TRBJ2-4,CASSQSLAGGRNIQYF
16,TRBV27,TRBJ2-7,CASSLSGGQDLGEQYF
15,TRBV10-3,TRBJ1-2,CAISESTRANYGYTF
14,TRBV7-3,TRBJ2-1,CASSLLGQGNEQFF
14,TRBV4-1,TRBJ2-1,CASSSRSASKEQFF